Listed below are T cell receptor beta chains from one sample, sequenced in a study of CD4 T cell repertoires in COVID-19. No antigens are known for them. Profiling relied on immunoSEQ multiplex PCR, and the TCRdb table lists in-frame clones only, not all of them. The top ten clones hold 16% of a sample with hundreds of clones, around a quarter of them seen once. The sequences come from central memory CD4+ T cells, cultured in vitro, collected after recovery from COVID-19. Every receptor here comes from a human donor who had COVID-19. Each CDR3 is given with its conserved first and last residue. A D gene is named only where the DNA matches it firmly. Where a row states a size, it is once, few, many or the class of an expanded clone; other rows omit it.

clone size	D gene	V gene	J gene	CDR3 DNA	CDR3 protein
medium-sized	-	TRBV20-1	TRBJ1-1	TGCAGTGGAGGGCGGGACACTGAAGCTTTCTTT	CSGGRDTEAFF
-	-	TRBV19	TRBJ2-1	TGTGCCAGTAGTACGCCCGGGAATGAGCAGTTCTTC	CASSTPGNEQFF
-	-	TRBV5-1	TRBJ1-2	TGCGCCAGCAGCGACGGAGGGGGGAATGGCTACACCTTC	CASSDGGGNGYTF
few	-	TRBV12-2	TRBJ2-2	TGTGCAAGTCGCCTCATTTGGGACGGGTACACCGGGGAGCTGTTTTTT	CASRLIWDGYTGELFF
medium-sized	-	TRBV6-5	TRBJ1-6	TGTGCCAGCAGTTACGCAGACAGGACCCCTAATTCACCCCTCCACTTT	CASSYADRTPNSPLHF
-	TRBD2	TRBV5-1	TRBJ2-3	TGCGCCAGCAGCTTGGTCAGCCTAGCGGGAGGTGATACGCAGTATTTT	CASSLVSLAGGDTQYF
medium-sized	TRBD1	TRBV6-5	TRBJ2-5	TGTGCCAGCAGTTACTCGCCTGGGACAGTATCAAAGTACTTC	CASSYSPGTVSKYF
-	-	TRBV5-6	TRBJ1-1	TGTGCCAGCAGCTTGATTGGCACTGAAGCTTTCTTT	CASSLIGTEAFF
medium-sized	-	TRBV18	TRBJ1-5	TGTGCCAGCTCACCGGGTCAGGGCAATCAGCCCCAGCATTTT	CASSPGQGNQPQHF
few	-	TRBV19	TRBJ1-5	TGTGCCAGTAGTACGGGGGGGGGCAATCAGCCCCAGCATTTT	CASSTGGGNQPQHF
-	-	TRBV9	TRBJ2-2	TGTGCCAGCAGCCCCAAAAGGATCGGCGCCGGGGAGCTGTTTTTT	CASSPKRIGAGELFF